This entry features one TCR beta chain sequence. This clone was seen a handful of times. Its antigen is currently not known. No base quality values were provided; no much bigger clone lies one nucleotide off. This record belongs to a study of cytomegalovirus exposure and HLA in healthy donors (dated by TCRdb to between 2016 and 2019). With respect to the entire study: An earlier analysis of roughly 630 of the donors reported 250 to 350 Gb of sequence data and some 120 million unique TCR beta sequences from approximately 180 million T cells. Across around 400 genotyped donors of the cohort, an average of about 250,000 unique TCR beta nucleotide sequences per donor were sequenced, and around 19% of those sequences were non-productive. The number of donors typed differed by locus, with about 629-630 for A, B, C, DRB1 and DQB1, more than 500 for DQA1, approximately 570 for DPA1, and some 440 for DPB1. Donor age, sex, ethnicity and CMV serostatus were compiled alongside the repertoire data. In an earlier analysis of roughly 600 of the donors, high-throughput TCR beta sequencing was used to judge whether each TCR beta V gene segment behaved as functional or pseudogenic. An early release covering over 500 HLA-typed donors comprised approximately 300 gigabases of sequencing data and roughly 86 million unique TCR sequences. A later genetic analysis used genome-wide SNP genotypes for about 65% of the roughly 700 donors, treating that subset as a discovery cohort. The genetic ancestry cluster associated with self-reported Caucasian donors included 65% to 90% of the 300 to 400 genotyped donors. Class I and class II HLA loci were covered by the typing at four-digit resolution. Using immunosequencing, the study profiled T cell repertoires from about 620 subjects and related those repertoires to cytomegalovirus serostatus. In a later analysis, previously published TCR beta repertoires from several hundred donors were re-analyzed and high-resolution HLA genotyping was added so that TCR occurrence patterns could be studied. The later analysis used no new phenotypic data to find candidate immune exposures, relying instead on TCR beta sequences and their occurrence across donors. A handful of DR-DQ haplotypes were handled as single units for association and clustering because linkage in the cohort was strong. To predict cytomegalovirus infection status, the study brought together high-throughput TCR immunosequencing, statistical association of individual TCRs with disease status, and machine learning. All discovery cohort repertoires had been generated using a single sequencing platform. A separate validation cohort of 90 to 150 different subjects was used in addition to the roughly 700-subject first cohort. The aim of the study was to test whether cataloging public T cell receptors could identify signatures of past pathogen exposure.

Spanning cysteine to phenylalanine, the CDR3 consists of 14 amino acids. This entry keeps only the CDR3 DNA: 42 bases, framed from base 1. Cut back by 6 bases and 7 bases, the V and J ends lie 19 bases apart. CDR1 MNHEY and CDR2 SVGAGI were looked up in the germline V gene. In total, roughly 670 healthy bone marrow donors made up the cohort. At the time of sampling, all cohort members were nominally healthy, though unrecorded immune exposures were likely present. The donor tested CMV seronegative and was one of the 352 seronegative cohort members. Each donor provided a peripheral blood sample, and peripheral blood mononuclear cells were used for TCR beta sequencing. The Qiagen DNeasy Blood Extraction Kit was used to extract genomic DNA from the blood cell samples. Results and caveats for the whole study, not just this receptor: A cluster of highly shared sequence variants was judged likely to be a technical artifact of the sequencing pipeline. A further reported finding was that TCR beta sequences accurately predicted the HLA-A and HLA-B alleles for most subjects in the first cohort. HLA typing was unavailable for some donors at each locus, so association tests used only the typed subset. Most CMV-associated TCR beta chains appeared to be HLA-restricted in a later analysis, and the HLA associations seemed to be driven largely by CMV exposure. Compared with equally common non-associated chains, HLA-associated TCR beta chains in a later analysis were more clonally expanded and had lower generation probabilities. Correlated functional status among segregating V segments might reflect linkage disequilibrium, but an unknown experimental factor could not be ruled out. V-gene and J-gene trimming of TCR beta chains was associated with a missense DCLRE1C variant in a later genetic analysis, and the association was replicated in an independent cohort. Because counts were too low, seventeen rarely observed V segments, including chromosome 9 orphons, were excluded from the earlier analysis of 587 of the donors. In this cohort, only TCR beta chains were sequenced, and detectable features were limited by the absence of alpha or paired-chain data. In vitro tests confirmed that three of the cytomegalovirus-associated TCR beta chains recognize cytomegalovirus antigens. According to the authors, the approach could potentially be generalized to other disease states and immunological phenotypes. The classifier was reported to diagnose cytomegalovirus status with high specificity and sensitivity in both the original and validation cohorts. Presence/absence analyses assumed roughly uniform sequencing depth across donors, an assumption that may not hold. Some IMGT-functional V segments, including TRBV6-2 and TRBV6-3, could not be told apart with the 87-base-pair reads, so those segments were excluded. An earlier analysis of approximately 570 of the donors showed that most TCR beta V segments appeared in productive rearrangements either about 87% or about 30% of the time, which broadly matched IMGT annotations. According to a later genetic analysis, donors in an Asian-associated ancestry cluster had fewer N-insertions in productive TCRs than the approximately 630-donor mean. Most TCR sequences were seen in very few donors, while some public TCRs were found in many individuals. Immune exposure information for the cohort was limited to CMV serostatus. A later analysis found that TCR association rates varied across HLA loci, with DRB1 alleles showing the most associated TCRs and HLA-C alleles the fewest. According to a later analysis, parvovirus B19, influenza, CMV and Epstein-Barr virus appeared linked to several top co-occurrence clusters. At a false discovery rate of 0.05, a later analysis linked around 17,000 TCR beta sequences to specific HLA alleles. Strong co-occurrence of HLA alleles, especially DR and DQ, made assigning TCR associations to individual alleles difficult. The study gave a list of some 150 TCR beta chains associated with cytomegalovirus.

The library was generated by the immunoSEQ multiplex PCR assay. For the multiplex PCR, a mixture combining 60 forward primers for TCR Vbeta segments and 13 reverse primers for TCR Jbeta segments was used. A multiplex PCR assay on genomic DNA amplified the CDR3 region of rearranged TCR beta genes. The amplified TCR beta libraries were sequenced on the Illumina HiSeq System as 87-base-pair reads. Under the source paper's analysis protocol: A later analysis counted about 80 million unique TCR beta chains across the 700 or so repertoires, and 9 million to 14 million of these chains were shared by at least two donors. To remove PCR and sequencing errors, raw reads were error-corrected and collapsed into unique sequences using a nearest-neighbor algorithm that merged closely related sequences. CDR3 sequences were aligned to IMGT reference sequences to assign V, D and J gene segments. For a sequence to be retained, at least a six-nucleotide match to both a V gene segment and a J gene segment was required. Rearrangements were classified as productive when the CDR3 lacked stop codons and remained in frame with V and J, and all other rearrangements were classified as non-productive. Following IMGT convention, CDR3 was defined as the stretch from the second conserved V-encoded cysteine up to the conserved J-encoded phenylalanine. The earlier analysis of more than 450 of the donors excluded sequences that lacked an unambiguous match to a single V gene segment. In an earlier analysis of about 590 of the donors, a V segment was called functional when productive rearrangements were above 56.7%, and segregating when the standard deviation between donors exceeded 5%. A statistical classification framework was built for diagnosing cytomegalovirus status from the catalog of TCR beta chain sequences. A later analysis assigned V and J genes by comparing TCR nucleotide sequences with IMGT/GENE-DB human TR gene sequences. A later analysis assigned CDR3 sequences and most-parsimonious VDJ recombination scenarios with the TCRdist pipeline. In a later analysis, every TCR beta chain was defined by the combination of its CDR3 amino acid sequence and its V-gene family, and reads without a unique V-gene family were dropped. As a way to deal with suspected cross-contamination and a sequencing artifact, a later analysis dropped roughly 600 nucleotide sequences that were highly shared and had low generation probability. For each public chain, a later analysis derived a clonal expansion index from normalized ranks of inferred template counts within each repertoire. In a later analysis, generation probabilities were computed using a VDJ recombination model fitted to out-of-frame rearrangements, and the results were checked against IGoR. In a later analysis, hypergeometric tests were used to score TCR-TCR, TCR-HLA and TCR-CMV co-occurrence, with a repertoire-size bias correction applied to TCR pairs. A later analysis estimated false discovery rates by permuting HLA or CMV assignments 20 times. In a later analysis, co-occurring TCRs were grouped using DBSCAN, and TCRdist sequence similarity was added for clustering within HLA-allele-positive subsets. Co-occurrence clustering excluded repertoires with fewer than 30,000 or more than 120,000 public chains, plus five with anomalous nucleotide sharing. In its TCRdb copy, this immuneACCESS table keeps in-frame sequences only and misses some clones. Where compared with another copy, unresolved V genes explain less than half of these, and the others have no known cause. D and trimming were read from the DNA, whereas the V and J calls and clone size are those reported in that table. This sample comprises about 90,000 clones, roughly 79% of them detected only once. The ten largest clones capture 0.57% of the sample.

Sequencing used PBMCs. The rearranged segments are TRBV6-5 and TRBJ2-7; matching of 6 bases hints at TRBD1 as the D gene. The TCR originated in a man in his thirties or forties in good health and CMV-seronegative. The DNA sequence is given as TGTGCCAGCAGCCGCGGACCGGGACAAAAAGAGCAGTACTTC. Translated, this gives CASSRGPGQKEQYF.